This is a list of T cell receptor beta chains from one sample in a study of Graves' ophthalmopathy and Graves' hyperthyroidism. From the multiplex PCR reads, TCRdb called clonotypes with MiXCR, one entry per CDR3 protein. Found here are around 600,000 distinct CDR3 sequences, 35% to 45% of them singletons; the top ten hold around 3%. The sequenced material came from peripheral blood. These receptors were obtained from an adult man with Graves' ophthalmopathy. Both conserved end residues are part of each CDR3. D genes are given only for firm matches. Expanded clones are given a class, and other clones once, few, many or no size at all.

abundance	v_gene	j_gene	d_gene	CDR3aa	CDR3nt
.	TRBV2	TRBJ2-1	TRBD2	CASLLLAGGDEQFF	TGTGCCAGTTTACTTCTAGCGGGAGGGGATGAGCAGTTCTTC
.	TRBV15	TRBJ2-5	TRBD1	CATSKIGTGTETQYF	TGTGCCACCAGCAAAATCGGGACAGGGACAGAGACCCAGTACTTC
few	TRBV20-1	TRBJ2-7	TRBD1	CSAARGRYEQYF	TGCAGTGCAGCAAGGGGGCGGTACGAGCAGTACTTC
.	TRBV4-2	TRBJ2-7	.	CASNLGTGIYSYEQYF	TGTGCCAGCAACCTTGGGACGGGGATCTATTCCTACGAGCAGTACTTC
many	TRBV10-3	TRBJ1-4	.	CAISGSSTEGNNEKLFF	TGTGCCATCAGTGGATCCTCGACAGAGGGGAATAATGAAAAACTGTTTTTT
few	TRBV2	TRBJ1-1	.	CASGRGAPDLGTEAFF	TGTGCCAGCGGGAGGGGGGCCCCCGATCTAGGCACTGAAGCTTTCTTT
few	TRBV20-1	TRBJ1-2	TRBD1	CSARGGQGALGYTF	TGCAGTGCGAGGGGGGGACAGGGGGCGCTTGGCTACACCTTC
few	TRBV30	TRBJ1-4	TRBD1	CAWTGQIWEKLFF	TGTGCCTGGACGGGACAGATATGGGAAAAACTGTTTTTT
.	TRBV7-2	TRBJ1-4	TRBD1	CASSSGTGVEKLFF	TGTGCCAGCAGCTCGGGGACAGGGGTAGAAAAACTGTTTTTT
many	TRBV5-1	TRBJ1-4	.	CASSLQGQGSEKLFF	TGCGCCAGCAGCCTGCAGGGTCAGGGGAGTGAAAAACTGTTTTTT
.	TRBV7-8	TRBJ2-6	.	CASSLTGEPGANVLTF	TGTGCCAGCAGCCTGACGGGGGAGCCTGGGGCCAACGTCCTGACTTTC
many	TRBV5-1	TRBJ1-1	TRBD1	CASSFRGDLEAFF	TGCGCCAGCAGCTTCAGGGGGGACCTGGAAGCTTTCTTT
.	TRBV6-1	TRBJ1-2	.	CASSEAERARGHGYTF	TGTGCCAGCAGTGAAGCGGAGAGGGCGCGAGGCCATGGCTACACCTTC
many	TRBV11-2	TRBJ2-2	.	CASSSGQPTGELFF	TGTGCCAGCAGCTCGGGACAACCCACCGGGGAGCTGTTTTTT
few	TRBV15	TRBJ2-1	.	CATSRLEGGNNEQFF	TGTGCCACCAGCAGACTTGAGGGGGGGAACAATGAGCAGTTCTTC
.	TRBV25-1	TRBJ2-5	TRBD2	CAPAGGQETQYF	TGTGCTCCCGCGGGAGGTCAAGAGACCCAGTACTTC
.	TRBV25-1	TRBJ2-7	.	CASRPGIGYEQYF	TGTGCCAGCCGTCCAGGGATCGGTTACGAGCAGTACTTC
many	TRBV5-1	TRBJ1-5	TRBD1	CASSVDREGQPQHF	TGCGCCAGCAGCGTGGACAGGGAGGGGCAGCCCCAGCATTTT
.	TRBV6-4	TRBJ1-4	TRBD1	CAGRRGTGDEKLFF	TGTGCCGGGCGGAGGGGGACAGGGGACGAAAAACTGTTTTTT
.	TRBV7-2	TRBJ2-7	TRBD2	CASRLSGNYEQYF	TGTGCCAGCCGCCTAAGCGGGAACTACGAGCAGTACTTC
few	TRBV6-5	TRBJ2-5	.	CASSARSQPQETQYF	TGTGCCAGCAGTGCCCGCTCCCAGCCCCAAGAGACCCAGTACTTC
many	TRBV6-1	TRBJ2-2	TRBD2	CASSELAGDTGELFF	TGTGCCAGCAGTGAACTAGCGGGAGACACCGGGGAGCTGTTTTTT
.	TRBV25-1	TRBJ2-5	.	CACSASPSAHDLKTQYF	.
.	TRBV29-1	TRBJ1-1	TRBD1	CSQVGRGLNTEAFF	TGCAGCCAAGTGGGGAGGGGGCTGAACACTGAAGCTTTCTTT
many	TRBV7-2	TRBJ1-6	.	CASSAQGAHNSPLHF	TGTGCCAGCAGCGCCCAGGGTGCCCATAATTCACCCCTCCACTTT
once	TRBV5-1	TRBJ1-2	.	CASSWSGTANTF	TGCGCCAGCAGCTGGTCCGGGACGGCGAACACCTTC
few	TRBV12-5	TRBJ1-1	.	CASGLGGFMNTEAFF	TGTGCTAGTGGTTTGGGTGGGTTCATGAACACTGAAGCTTTCTTT
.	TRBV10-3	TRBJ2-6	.	CAIRPEGGGANVLTF	TGTGCCATCAGACCCGAGGGCGGGGGGGCCAACGTCCTGACTTTC
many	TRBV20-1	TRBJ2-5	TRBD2	CSASVRLAGGETQYF	TGCAGTGCTTCCGTCAGACTAGCGGGAGGAGAGACCCAGTACTTC
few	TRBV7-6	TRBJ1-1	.	CASSQTSTNTEAFF	TGTGCCAGCAGCCAAACTAGTACGAACACTGAAGCTTTCTTT
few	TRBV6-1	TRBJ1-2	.	CASSEARGRGYYGYTF	TGTGCCAGCAGTGAAGCGCGGGGGCGGGGGTACTATGGCTACACCTTC
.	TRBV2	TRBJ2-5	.	CASSPRDSRLDAQYF	TGTGCCAGCTCACCACGGGACTCCAGATTGGACGCCCAGTACTTC